These T cell receptor beta chains were read from a single sample in a study of blood T cell repertoires in COVID-19. Sequenced by immunoSEQ multiplex PCR; TCRdb stores in-frame clones only, minus some. The data contain about 220,000 clones, roughly nine tenths of them seen just once; the ten biggest clones take up more than 2.5%. The sequencing sample was made of PBMCs or T cells enriched from blood (not recorded which). All receptors derive from a young woman who had recovered from COVID-19. CDR3s include the opening cysteine and the closing phenylalanine or tryptophan. The D gene is left open where the match is weak. The size field is filled for only some rows; it gives once, few, many or a size class.

D | J | size | V | DNA | CDR3
- | TRBJ1-5 | - | TRBV19 | TGTGCCAGTAGTGAGCAGGGCAATCAGCCCCAGCATTTT | CASSEQGNQPQHF
TRBD1 | TRBJ1-1 | - | TRBV7-2 | TGTGCCAGCAGCTTAGCGACAGGGTATACTGAAGCTTTCTTT | CASSLATGYTEAFF
- | TRBJ2-5 | many | TRBV12-3/TRBV12-4 | TGTGCCAGCAGTTTCTCCATGAGGGAGACCCAGTACTTC | CASSFSMRETQYF
- | TRBJ1-2 | - | TRBV12-3/TRBV12-4 | TGTGCCAGCAGGGCGGGGGCCTACTATGGCTACACCTTC | CASRAGAYYGYTF
TRBD1 | TRBJ1-2 | - | TRBV7-8 | TGTGCCAGCAGCTTAAGGTGGAACAGGGGGTCGAACTATGGCTACACCTTC | CASSLRWNRGSNYGYTF
TRBD2 | TRBJ2-1 | - | TRBV6-5 | TGTGCCAGCAAAATATTAGCGGGGGGGCCGGGTGAGCAGTTCTTC | CASKILAGGPGEQFF
TRBD2 | TRBJ2-7 | - | TRBV4-3 | TGCGCCAGCAGCATTAGCGGGGGCTCCTACGAGCAGTACTTC | CASSISGGSYEQYF
- | TRBJ2-7 | - | TRBV7-2 | TGTGCCAGCAGCTCCGGGATCTACGAGCAGTACTTC | CASSSGIYEQYF
TRBD2 | TRBJ2-5 | - | TRBV5-1 | TGCGCCTCTCAGCGGGGGGCCCGGGAGACCCAGTACTTC | CASQRGARETQYF
TRBD1 | TRBJ2-7 | - | TRBV5-6 | TGTGCCAGCAGCTTCCCCCACAGGGGCGAGCAGTACTTC | CASSFPHRGEQYF
- | TRBJ1-2 | - | TRBV29-1 | TGCAGCCCCGGGGTTGGCTACACCTTC | CSPGVGYTF
- | TRBJ2-3 | - | TRBV5-4 | TGTGCCAGCAGCTTGTGGGGCCTGGGAGATACGCAGTATTTT | CASSLWGLGDTQYF
TRBD2 | TRBJ2-7 | - | TRBV10-3 | TGTGCCATCAGGGACGGGACTAGCGGCTACGAGCAGTACTTC | CAIRDGTSGYEQYF
- | TRBJ1-2 | - | TRBV4-2 | TGTGCCAGCAGCCAAGACTCCCCAAGAGATGGCTACACCTTC | CASSQDSPRDGYTF
TRBD1 | TRBJ1-5 | - | TRBV15 | TGTGCCACCAGCAGAGGGACAGGGCGGAGCCAGCCCCAGCATTTT | CATSRGTGRSQPQHF
- | TRBJ1-3 | - | TRBV7-2 | TGTGCCAGCAGCTTAATTTACAAGTCCTCTGGAAACACCATATATTTT | CASSLIYKSSGNTIYF
TRBD1 | TRBJ1-2 | many | TRBV7-2 | TGTGCCAGCAGCCTCAGGACAGGAAGTGGCTACACCTTC | CASSLRTGSGYTF
- | TRBJ1-1 | - | TRBV14 | TGTGCCAGCAGCCCCCTCTTCCTGAACACTGAAGCTTTCTTT | CASSPLFLNTEAFF
TRBD2 | TRBJ2-1 | - | TRBV7-3 | TGTGCCAGCAGCTTGACTAGCGGGTACAATGAGCAGTTCTTC | CASSLTSGYNEQFF
TRBD2 | TRBJ2-1 | - | TRBV2 | TGTGCCAGCAGGTCCGGGGGGGGCTACAATGAGCAGTTCTTC | CASRSGGGYNEQFF
- | TRBJ2-7 | - | TRBV10-1 | TGCGCCAGTGAGGGAAGATACGAGCAGTACTTC | CASEGRYEQYF
TRBD2 | TRBJ2-1 | - | TRBV27 | TGTGCCAGCAGTCCTAGCGGTCTCCCCGAATACAATGAGCAGTTCTTC | CASSPSGLPEYNEQFF
TRBD2 | TRBJ2-5 | - | TRBV4-2 | TGTGCCAGCAGCCAGTTCAACGGGGGGGAAGAGACCCAGTACTTC | CASSQFNGGEETQYF
TRBD2 | TRBJ2-3 | - | TRBV6-5 | TGTGCCAGCAGGCTGACTAGCGGGGGGGCGGGTACGCAGTATTTT | CASRLTSGGAGTQYF
TRBD1 | TRBJ1-5 | - | TRBV19 | TGTGCCAGCGACAGGGACAATCAGCCCCAGCATTTT | CASDRDNQPQHF
- | TRBJ2-3 | - | TRBV6-5 | TGTGCCAGCAGTTACCTAGTGACTCCTAGCACAGATACGCAGTATTTT | CASSYLVTPSTDTQYF
TRBD1 | TRBJ1-1 | - | TRBV19 | TGTGCCAGTAGTGAGAGGGGGCGCGGCACTGAAGCTTTCTTT | CASSERGRGTEAFF
TRBD1 | TRBJ2-5 | - | TRBV3-1/TRBV3-2 | TGTGCCAGCAGCCAAGAGAGGACAGGGCTGGAGACCCAGTACTTC | CASSQERTGLETQYF
TRBD1 | TRBJ1-2 | - | TRBV9 | TGTGCCAGCAGCCCCCGACAGGGGCTCGACTATGGCTACACCTTC | CASSPRQGLDYGYTF
TRBD1 | TRBJ1-5 | - | TRBV10-3 | TGTGCCATCAGTCCGGGACAGGGTTATAGCAATCAGCCCCAGCATTTT | CAISPGQGYSNQPQHF
- | TRBJ2-1 | - | TRBV5-5 | TGTGCCAGCAGCACCCAACAGGGTAATGAGCAGTTCTTC | CASSTQQGNEQFF
TRBD1 | TRBJ1-4 | once | TRBV19 | TGTGCCAGTAGTCCTCCGACAGGGCGGGATGAAAAACTGTTTTTT | CASSPPTGRDEKLFF
TRBD1 | TRBJ2-7 | - | TRBV4-1 | TGCGCCAGCAGCCAAGGAGGGGGCGAACTACACGAGCAGTACTTC | CASSQGGGELHEQYF